This T cell receptor beta chain is drawn from a study of blood T cell repertoires in COVID-19. TCRdb's table, derived via immunoSEQ multiplex PCR, lists solely in-frame clones and lacks some. This repertoire shows 200,000 to 250,000 clones, 88% found once; its top ten account for about 4%. V trimming: 1 base; J trimming: 0 bases; junction bases outside the gene matches: 6. This CDR3 is built from 19 residues. Looked up from germline, CDR1 is KGHSH and CDR2 is LQKENI. The receptor was isolated from a woman under 40 who had been exposed to COVID-19. This rearrangement joins TRBV18 to TRBJ2-1; 13 nucleotides line up with TRBD2. Sequencing input: PBMCs or T cells enriched from blood (not recorded which). For the CDR3, the DNA is TGTGCCAGCTCACCACGGGGACTAGCGGGACGTGGCTCCTACAATGAGCAGTTCTTC. Residues: CASSPRGLAGRGSYNEQFF.